This entry concerns a single T cell receptor (beta chain). The sample holds many counts of this clonotype. What antigen it recognizes has not been identified. No base quality information exists; no much larger clone differs at one position. This record comes from a study of human T cells and chemical hapten exposure (dated by TCRdb to the early 2020s). As for the study more broadly: For sensitization, 2% DPC in acetone was applied to a 2 cm by 2 cm area of upper inner arm skin. In alopecia patients, the study followed how the peripheral blood TCR repertoire changed in vivo over primary and secondary sensitization to diphenylcyclopropenone (DPC), a hapten. Patch testing on the upper back used Finn chambers containing 0.01% DPC, with scoring done after 6 days according to International Contact Dermatitis Research Group standards. Blood samples were taken from patients before sensitization (week 0) and then at 2, 6 and about 24 weeks after DPC sensitization. The mostly female patient cohort included alopecia areata with under or over 50% scalp involvement, alopecia totalis and alopecia universalis. Blood for TCR sequencing was provided by twenty-nine alopecia patients at one to four time points (pre-sensitization, 2, 6 and 24 weeks). Throughout the study period of 20 to 30 weeks, patients also received therapeutic DPC doses to the scalp every week. The libraries were sequenced as a pool, and the TCR yield per sample differed mostly because of small variations in library volumes within the pool.

Paper-wide results and their limitations: Patch test score correlated positively with the number of PT1 expanded TCRs, reaching significance at thresholds 8, 16 and 32 but not at 4. DPC sensitization did not change how many TCRs were above 1 in 1000 frequency, and no evidence was found of alterations in global repertoire structure. Significantly more large CDR3 similarity clusters were formed by expanded TCRs than by pre-sensitization or healthy control sets, consistent with antigen-driven responses. All patients had alopecia, a presumed autoimmune disease, so their immune response might differ from that of healthy individuals. After repeated subsampling, the strength of the expansion versus patch-test correlation and the threshold at which it became significant changed.

The CDR3 spans 13 residues, from the cysteine through the phenylalanine. The retained sequence is limited to the CDR3, 39 bases, with the frame set at the first base. V loses 1 base, J loses 10 bases, and the germline ends lie 11 bases apart. According to the germline V gene, CDR1 reads SGHTA and CDR2 reads FQGNSA. Library preparation was by RACE. The instrument was a NextSeq 500. During library preparation, unique molecular identifiers were attached to individual cDNA molecules so that TCRs could be counted in a quantitative, reproducible way. From each blood RNA sample, both TCR alpha and TCR beta chains were sequenced. Per the original workflow: Samples had a median of about 90,000 TCRs, with a range from 23,224 to 690,600. The Decombinator software suite was used to annotate V, J and CDR3 in the TCR reads. For PS versus PT1 abundance plots, all samples were subsampled to the same number of TCRs (28,000). TCRs were defined as expanded if absent before sensitization and observed at least eight times at the 2-week time point. In TCRdb, the public reads were trimmed at Q25 with fastp and aligned with MiXCR, with productive beta chains retained. A single entry per CDR3 protein holds the most common genes and DNA from its merged rows. The V and J calls were determined by TCRdb, not by the authors. The sample yields around 260,000 distinct CDR3 sequences; approximately 8.4% were counted once. The top ten hold 2% to 2.5% of the sample.

The time point label corresponds to: pre-sensitization, week 0. In the paper's terms, the treatment or condition label means: therapeutic diphenylcyclopropenone sensitization with weekly scalp DPC. At every patch-test visit, the blood draw took place before the patch test was put on. Eligible patients were aged 18 to 70, diagnosed with alopecia, deemed suitable for DPC therapy, and excluded if pregnant. Unfractionated whole blood was collected in Tempus Blood RNA tubes, and total RNA was extracted from that blood. The sequencing here drew on whole blood, taken in connection with sensitization to the hapten diphenylcyclopropenone (DPC). This receptor was taken from a woman between 40 and 55 years old with alopecia areata. Some clones in this sample may be carry-over from other donors' samples. The rearranged segments are TRBV7-2 and TRBJ2-1, with TRBD1 perhaps the D gene, on 5 matching bases. CDR3 sequence: CASSLVQGWEQFF. The nucleotides read TGTGCCAGCAGCTTAGTGCAGGGATGGGAGCAGTTCTTC.